The 24 T cell receptor beta chains below were found in one sample sequenced in a study of blood T cell repertoires in COVID-19. Some clones are missing from TCRdb's copy, which holds only in-frame ones; the method was immunoSEQ multiplex PCR. The profile shows under 200,000 clones, 90% of them singletons. Sequencing input: peripheral blood. These receptor sequences come from a man between 50 and 59 years old with acute or convalescent COVID-19.

The chain employs TRBV27 and TRBJ2-2; 11 positions match TRBD2. Germline V gene sequence: CDR1 MNHEY, CDR2 SMNVEV (reference sequence). The CDR3 extends over 16 amino acids. V trimming: 4 bases; J trimming: 1 base; junction bases outside the gene matches: 2. Written as DNA, the CDR3 is TGTGCCAGCAGTTCAGGGACTAGCGGGAACACCGGGGAGCTGTTTTTT. Translation: CASSSGTSGNTGELFF.

This clone was detected once. This sequence joins TRBV19 and TRBJ1-5; 10 nucleotides line up with TRBD1. Germline V lookup: CDR1 LNHDA, CDR2 SQIVND (reference sequence). After removal of 4 bases from V and 9 bases from J, the junction contained 12 bases not matched to a gene. The CDR3 is made up of 16 amino acids. Written as DNA, the CDR3 is TGTGCCAGTAGTAGCGTCGGGACAGGGGCACTAAGGCCCCAGCATTTT. Its protein product is CASSSVGTGALRPQHF.

V gene TRBV11-2 combines with J gene TRBJ2-7; TRBD1 might be the D (6 bases). Per the germline V gene, CDR1 is SGHAT and CDR2 is FQNNGV. V was cut by 5 bases and J by 5 bases, with 10 bases left in between. This CDR3 comprises 12 residues. The CDR3 spells CASSQGIHEQYF. The CDR3 region has the DNA TGTGCCAGCAGCCAGGGGATCCACGAGCAGTACTTC.

This chain links TRBV19 with TRBJ1-1; 8 nucleotides align to TRBD1. Germline V gene sequence: CDR1 LNHDA, CDR2 SQIVND (reference sequence). The CDR3 is 15 amino acids. V shed 5 bases, J shed 6 bases, and the junction held 11 bases outside the gene matches. In nucleotides, the CDR3 is TGTGCCAGTAGTTCCCAGGGGGCTGGTTCTGCTGAAGCTTTCTTT. It codes for CASSSQGAGSAEAFF.

CDR3 sequence: CASSENFWDRGEKETQYF. The CDR3 DNA sequence: TGTGCCAGCAGTGAAAACTTTTGGGACAGGGGGGAAAAAGAGACCCAGTACTTC. The rearrangement links TRBV25-1 to TRBJ2-5; 11 bases are a match to TRBD1. Germline V gene data show CDR1 as MGHDK and CDR2 as SYGVNS. This CDR3 is built from 18 residues. Unmatched junction bases numbered 11, after V lost 2 bases and J lost 3 bases.

The chain links TRBV27 to TRBJ1-1; no reliable D call. The CDR3 is 13 amino acids. V was clipped by 2 bases and J by 0 bases, with 4 bases between them. CDR1 and CDR2 from the germline V gene are MNHEY and SMNVEV (reference sequence). The DNA of the CDR3 is TGTGCCAGCAGTTTAATAATGAACACTGAAGCTTTCTTT. Amino acids: CASSLIMNTEAFF.

The V call is TRBV19, the J call TRBJ2-2; no definite D call. Germline V gives CDR1 LNHDA, CDR2 SQIVND (reference sequence). V dropped 8 bases and J dropped 3 bases, with 7 bases sitting between them. There are 12 residues in the CDR3. CDR3 amino acids: CASAWHTGELFF. CDR3 coding DNA: TGTGCCAGTGCCTGGCACACCGGGGAGCTGTTTTTT.

This chain connects TRBV7-3 to TRBJ2-2; possibly TRBD1 for D (6 bases). The germline gives CDR1 SGHTA, CDR2 FQGTGA. This CDR3 spans 14 amino acids. V lost 2 bases and J 6 bases, leaving 10 bases between the germline ends. CDR3 bases: TGTGCCAGCAGCTTACACAGGGTACCCGGGGAGCTGTTTTTT. Amino acids: CASSLHRVPGELFF.

V and J are TRBV6-2 or TRBV6-3 and TRBJ1-2, with D uncertain. Between the trimmed V and J ends, which lost 2 bases and 2 bases, there was a span of 6 bases. This CDR3 has 13 residues. The germline V gene encodes CDR1 MNHEY and CDR2 SVGEGT. DNA for the CDR3: TGTGCCAGCAGTTACAACAGCAACTATGGCTACACCTTC. Its translation: CASSYNSNYGYTF.

V is TRBV27 and J is TRBJ1-4; D perhaps matches TRBD1 (5 bases). V shed 0 bases and J shed 8 bases, with 19 bases lying between them. Germline lookup yields CDR1 MNHEY and CDR2 SMNVEV (reference sequence). This CDR3 contains 17 residues. The CDR3 sequence: CASSLSPVGRGIEKLFF. In DNA form, the CDR3 reads TGTGCCAGCAGTTTATCCCCGGTGGGCCGGGGGATCGAAAAACTGTTTTTT.

The chain couples TRBV24-1 to TRBJ1-5; 8 bases match TRBD1. V trimming: 4 bases; J trimming: 4 bases; junction bases outside the gene matches: 5. The germline V gene encodes CDR1 KGHDR and CDR2 SFDVKD. The CDR3 spans 15 residues. The CDR3, as DNA: TGTGCCACCAGTGAATCGACAGGGGTTAATCAGCCCCAGCATTTT. Protein: CATSESTGVNQPQHF.

J is TRBJ2-7 and V is TRBV7-2; 7 bases line up with TRBD1. After removal of 3 bases from V and 3 bases from J, the junction contained 8 bases not matched to a gene. The CDR3 is made up of 15 amino acids. The V gene's germline CDR1 is SGHTA and CDR2 FQGNSA. CDR3 loop: CASSFFVGGSYEQYF. CDR3 DNA: TGTGCCAGCAGCTTTTTTGTAGGGGGCAGCTACGAGCAGTACTTC.

V is TRBV6-5 and J is TRBJ2-1, with D tentatively TRBD2 (6 bases). The germline CDR1 and CDR2 sequences are MNHEY and SVGAGI. This CDR3 contains 15 residues. V was cut by 5 bases and J by 6 bases, with 17 bases left in between. The CDR3 here is CASSTAGRPFNEQFF. CDR3 nucleotide sequence: TGTGCCAGCAGTACTGCGGGACGCCCTTTCAATGAGCAGTTCTTC.

This chain uses TRBV5-1 with TRBJ1-3; D gene uncertain. Between the trimmed V and J ends, which lost 6 bases and 4 bases, there was a span of 17 bases. Germline V CDR1 and CDR2: SGHRS, YFSETQ. The CDR3 spans 15 residues. CDR3 nucleotides: TGCGCCAGCACCCTTTACGGGTCTTCGGGAAACACCATATATTTT. Its translation: CASTLYGSSGNTIYF.

The CDR3 here is CASSGEWTSGRAPGELFF. The CDR3 nucleotides are TGTGCCAGCAGTGGGGAATGGACTAGCGGGAGGGCCCCCGGGGAGCTGTTTTTT. The chain joins TRBV25-1 to TRBJ2-2, with 15 bases aligning to TRBD2. Per the germline V gene, CDR1 is MGHDK and CDR2 is SYGVNS. There are 18 residues in the CDR3. V lost 4 bases, J lost 6 bases, and 9 bases stayed unmatched.

This clone occurred a few times. This sequence joins TRBV28 and TRBJ2-6; maybe TRBD2 (5 bases). The V gene's germline CDR1 is MDHEN and CDR2 SYDVKM. Trimming took off 11 bases at V and 2 bases at J, with 13 bases between the two ends. The CDR3 covers 14 residues. The CDR3, as DNA: TGTGCCGCGGGTGCGTCGGCTGGGGCCAACGTCCTGACTTTC. Residues: CAAGASAGANVLTF.

The chain recombines TRBV24-1 with TRBJ2-2; TRBD1 agrees at 8 bases. Germline V lookup: CDR1 KGHDR, CDR2 SFDVKD. The CDR3 covers 15 residues. Losses at the gene ends were 3 bases for V and 2 bases for J; bases not matched to a gene: 1. CDR3 in DNA: TGTGCCACCAGTGATGGACAGGGTAACACCGGGGAGCTGTTTTTT. Protein product: CATSDGQGNTGELFF.

CDR3 region: CASSLGPTGTSWGEQYF. Here the CDR3 DNA reads TGTGCCAGCAGCCTAGGCCCGACCGGGACTAGTTGGGGCGAGCAGTACTTC. The chain joins TRBV11-2 to TRBJ2-7, with 8 bases lining up with TRBD2. CDR3 length: 17 amino acids. CDR1 and CDR2 (germline): SGHAT, FQNNGV. With 5 bases clipped from V and 6 bases from J, the junction kept 18 bases outside the gene matches.

The rearrangement uses TRBV7-2 and TRBJ2-3; TRBD2 aligns across 9 bases. This CDR3 is 16 amino acids long. Looked up from germline, CDR1 is SGHTA and CDR2 is FQGNSA. The V gene end was trimmed by 2 bases and the J gene end by 1 base; junction bases not matched to a gene: 4. The CDR3 loop reads CASSLSSGRRTDTQYF. For the CDR3, the DNA is TGTGCCAGCAGCTTATCCAGCGGGAGGCGCACAGATACGCAGTATTTT.

The chain has TRBV29-1 and TRBJ1-1, with D possibly matching TRBD1 (5 bases). V lost 6 bases to trimming and J lost 1 base, with 9 bases between them. CDR1 and CDR2 from the germline V gene are SQVTM and ANQGSEA. The CDR3 contains 12 residues. The CDR3 region is CSVLDRNTEAFF. The CDR3 DNA sequence: TGCAGCGTCCTCGACAGGAACACTGAAGCTTTCTTT.

This chain links TRBV25-1 with TRBJ2-2; 10 bases map to TRBD1. The CDR3 extends over 17 amino acids. Germline-derived CDR1 and CDR2 are MGHDK and SYGVNS. With V trimmed by 1 base and J by 4 bases, 6 bases remained unmatched. CDR3 protein: CASSELGGQGSTGELFF. The DNA of the CDR3 is TGTGCCAGCAGTGAATTGGGGGGACAGGGGTCCACCGGGGAGCTGTTTTTT.

V gene TRBV9 combines with J gene TRBJ2-3; TRBD1 matches at 7 bases. J lost 0 bases, V lost 4 bases, and 5 bases had no gene match. The CDR3 length is 15 residues. Germline V gene sequence: CDR1 SGDLS, CDR2 YYNGEE. The DNA for the CDR3 is TGTGCCAGCAGCCTTGGGACAGTTAGCACAGATACGCAGTATTTT. It translates to CASSLGTVSTDTQYF.

This sequence joins TRBV9 and TRBJ2-2; unclear D gene. This CDR3 comprises 14 residues. Germline lookup yields CDR1 SGDLS and CDR2 YYNGEE. V dropped 0 bases and J dropped 6 bases, with 9 bases sitting between them. The CDR3 sequence: CASSVDLYPGELFF. For the CDR3, the DNA is TGTGCCAGCAGCGTAGATCTCTATCCCGGGGAGCTGTTTTTT.

This sequence joins TRBV5-6 and TRBJ2-6, with D unresolved. This CDR3 is 15 amino acids long. Trimming removed 0 bases at V and 3 bases at J, with 7 bases between. Germline CDR1 and CDR2: SGHDT and YYEEEE. The CDR3 nucleotides read TGTGCCAGCAGCTTGGTGGGCCGTGGGGCCAACGTCCTGACTTTC. Translating it yields CASSLVGRGANVLTF.